These 22 T cell receptor beta chains were sequenced from one sample in a study of blood T cell repertoires in COVID-19 (dated by TCRdb to between 2020 and 2021). Receptor amplification or capture employed the immunoSEQ multiplex PCR assay. TCRdb stores this immuneACCESS table with in-frame sequences only. Part of the clones is absent; in the studies checked, under half of the shortfall reflects unresolved V genes, and no reason is known for the rest. The sample table lists some 140,000 clones, about four fifths of them with a count of one. The top ten clonotypes cover about 17% of the sample. Sample: peripheral blood. All receptors derive from a woman of 80 years or more with acute or convalescent COVID-19.

The chain has TRBV12-3 or TRBV12-4 and TRBJ1-2; D may be TRBD1 (6 bases). CDR3 length equals 13 residues. V lost 5 bases to trimming and J lost 4 bases, with 11 bases between them. Here the CDR3 reads CASSPDRLYGYTF. The CDR3 region has the DNA TGTGCCAGCAGTCCGGACAGACTCTATGGCTACACCTTC.

The chain recombines TRBV6-5 with TRBJ1-4; TRBD1 might be the D (5 bases). Trimming removed 0 bases at V and 7 bases at J, with 12 bases between. This CDR3 region has 15 residues. CDR1 and CDR2 (germline): MNHEY, SVGAGI. The CDR3 region is CASSYSSVTGEKLFF. CDR3 bases: TGTGCCAGCAGTTACTCTTCAGTTACAGGTGAAAAACTGTTTTTT.

CDR3 coding DNA: TGTGCCAGCAGCTCAGGACTAGCTAGGGGAGAGACCCAGTACTTC. It encodes CASSSGLARGETQYF. The chain uses TRBV7-6 and TRBJ2-5; TRBD2 matches 8 bases. V lost 4 bases and J lost 4; bases outside the gene matches: 8. The CDR3 totals 15 residues. The germline V gene encodes CDR1 SGHVS and CDR2 FNYEAQ.

This clone has a single count. The V call is TRBV2, the J call TRBJ2-7; D is undetermined. The V end was cut by 6 bases, the J end by 6 bases, with 12 bases between. This CDR3 spans 12 amino acids. The germline gives CDR1 SNHLY, CDR2 FYNNEI. CDR3: CASSPDLGEQYF. Written as DNA, the CDR3 is TGTGCCAGCAGCCCAGACTTAGGCGAGCAGTACTTC. The full variable domain, its missing parts supplied by reference TRBV2 and TRBJ2-7, is EPEVTQTPSHQVTQMGQEVILRCVPISNHLYFYWYRQILGQKVEFLVSFYNNEISEKSEIFDDQFSVERPDGSNFTLKIRSTKLEDSAMYFCASSPDLGEQYFGPGTRLTVT.

This clone has more than one count but fewer than ten. This chain links TRBV20-1 with TRBJ2-7; 7 nucleotides align to TRBD2. Germline loops: CDR1 DFQATT, CDR2 SNEGSKA (reference sequence). Germline trimming cut 6 bases from V and 3 bases from J; bases unmatched to any gene: 2. This CDR3 is built from 11 residues. CDR3 nucleotide sequence: TGCAGTGCCCGCGGGGGCTACGAGCAGTACTTC. It yields the protein CSARGGYEQYF.

The chain couples TRBV7-9 to TRBJ2-5; possibly TRBD1 for D (5 bases). Germline CDR1 and CDR2: SEHNR and FQNEAQ (reference sequence). Deletions cut 1 base from V and 2 bases from J, with 11 bases between. This CDR3 contains 15 residues. The CDR3 loop is CASSLGQGKQETQYF. The CDR3 nucleotides are TGTGCCAGCAGCTTAGGGCAGGGCAAACAAGAGACCCAGTACTTC.

The CDR3 reads CASSLDRDVSYEQYF. As DNA, the CDR3 is TGTGCCAGCAGCTTAGATCGGGATGTCTCCTACGAGCAGTACTTC. The chain carries TRBV11-2 and TRBJ2-7; possibly TRBD2 for D (5 bases). V was trimmed by 0 bases and J by 0 bases, leaving 9 bases between them. Germline V gene lookup returns CDR1 SGHAT and CDR2 FQNNGV. The CDR3 contains 15 residues.

CDR3 residues: CASGPGTGLNEKLFF. The CDR3 region has the DNA TGTGCTAGTGGTCCCGGGACAGGGCTTAATGAAAAACTGTTTTTT. V usage is TRBV12-5 and J usage is TRBJ1-4; TRBD1 aligns across 9 bases. From germline, CDR1 is LGHNT and CDR2 FRNRAP. The V gene end was trimmed by 5 bases and the J gene end by 4 bases; junction bases not matched to a gene: 5. The CDR3 has 15 amino acids.

This chain joins TRBV14 and TRBJ2-5; 8 nucleotides agree with TRBD2. There are 15 residues in the CDR3. Germline lookup yields CDR1 SGHDN and CDR2 FVKESK. J lost 4 bases, V lost 4 bases, and 8 bases had no gene match. The chain's CDR3 is CASSPITSGAETQYF. DNA for the CDR3: TGTGCCAGCAGCCCCATCACTAGCGGCGCAGAGACCCAGTACTTC.

The chain uses TRBV30 and TRBJ2-7; 10 bases are shared with TRBD1. CDR1 and CDR2 (germline): GTSNPN, SVGIG (reference sequence). V gave up 0 bases and J gave up 5 bases; unmatched junction bases: 13. This CDR3 has 17 residues. As DNA, the CDR3 is TGTGCCTGGAGTGTACGCTTCGGGACAGGGGTAATCCACGAGCAGTACTTC. Protein product: CAWSVRFGTGVIHEQYF.

This clone was seen just once. This sequence joins TRBV6-5 and TRBJ1-1, with a weak D call TRBD1 (5 bases). The germline V gene has CDR1 MNHEY and CDR2 SVGAGI. This CDR3 region has 14 residues. The V end lost 2 bases, the J end lost 1 base, and 8 bases lay between the germline ends. The CDR3 DNA reads as TGTGCCAGCAGTTACGACAGCGCGAACACTGAAGCTTTCTTT. Its translation is CASSYDSANTEAFF.

The V and J genes are TRBV5-5 and TRBJ1-3; maybe TRBD1 (6 bases). V lost 4 bases and J 2 bases, leaving 13 bases between the germline ends. This CDR3 has 15 residues. Germline CDR1 and CDR2: SGHKS and YYEKEE (reference sequence). Here the CDR3 DNA reads TGTGCCAGCAGCCGGACGGGGGGGCCTGGAAACACCATATATTTT. It specifies CASSRTGGPGNTIYF.

This clone has just one count. V gene TRBV13 combines with J gene TRBJ1-6; 9 bases agree with TRBD1. The length of the CDR3 is 14 residues. J was trimmed by 11 bases and V by 5 bases; bases with no gene match: 7. Germline V gene data show CDR1 as PRHDT and CDR2 as FYEKMQ (reference sequence). CDR3 sequence (DNA): TGTGCCAGCAGCCCGCGGACAGGGGAGACACCCCTCCACTTT. Translated, it gives CASSPRTGETPLHF.

The J gene is TRBJ2-3, the V gene TRBV19, with D maybe TRBD1 (5 bases). CDR1 is LNHDA and CDR2 is SQIVND in the germline V gene (reference sequence). The CDR3 spans 15 residues. Trimming took off 1 base at V and 0 bases at J, with 8 bases between the two ends. The CDR3 region has the DNA TGTGCCAGTAGTATAGGGGGCGTGAGCACAGATACGCAGTATTTT. It yields the protein CASSIGGVSTDTQYF.

The V gene is TRBV5-6, the J gene TRBJ1-1; TRBD1 matches 10 bases. The trim removed 1 base at V and 6 bases at J, leaving 9 bases unmatched. Germline V gene data show CDR1 as SGHDT and CDR2 as YYEEEE. This CDR3 comprises 16 residues. CDR3: CASSLLWGQGRSEAFF. CDR3 DNA: TGTGCCAGCAGCTTGTTGTGGGGACAGGGGAGATCTGAAGCTTTCTTT.

The V gene is TRBV10-3, the J gene TRBJ2-2; 13 nucleotides line up with TRBD2. Trimming took 7 bases from V and 6 from J; bases not matched to a gene: 5. CDR3 length equals 15 residues. Germline V gene lookup returns CDR1 ENHRY and CDR2 SYGVKD. The CDR3 sequence: CAITPGLAGPGELFF. The CDR3 coding sequence is TGTGCCATCACCCCGGGACTAGCGGGACCCGGGGAGCTGTTTTTT.

V and J are TRBV2 and TRBJ1-1; unclear D gene. This CDR3 is built from 14 residues. Germline CDR1 SNHLY, CDR2 FYNNEI. V dropped 7 bases and J dropped 0 bases, with 12 bases sitting between them. CDR3 protein: CASTPEKLNTEAFF. CDR3 coding DNA: TGTGCCAGCACCCCAGAAAAACTGAACACTGAAGCTTTCTTT.

V usage is TRBV3-1 (or the pseudogene TRBV3-2) and J usage is TRBJ1-3, with D possibly TRBD1 on 5 matching bases. The V and J ends lost 2 bases and 2 bases respectively, with 10 bases between them. The CDR3 is 15 amino acids. The germline gives CDR1 LGHDT, CDR2 YNNKEL (reference sequence). The CDR3 DNA reads TGTGCCAGCAGCCAAATGCAGGGCGCTGGAAACACCATATATTTT. It encodes CASSQMQGAGNTIYF.

The rearrangement uses TRBV2 and TRBJ1-1, with 7 positions matching TRBD1. Germline V gene lookup returns CDR1 SNHLY and CDR2 FYNNEI. The CDR3 sequence is 13 residues long. Unmatched junction bases numbered 6, after V lost 6 bases and J lost 5 bases. As DNA, the CDR3 is TGTGCCAGCAGCAGGGACAGAGGGACTGAAGCTTTCTTT. Its protein product is CASSRDRGTEAFF.

This chain connects TRBV7-8 to TRBJ2-4; possible D gene TRBD1, 6 bases. Germline CDR1 and CDR2: SGHVS and FQNEAQ. V lost 5 bases and J lost 6, with 8 bases in between. The CDR3 has 12 residues. This chain's CDR3 is CASSPQGNIQYF. CDR3 nucleotides: TGTGCCAGCAGCCCACAGGGAAACATTCAGTACTTC.

This clone showed up just once. The rearrangement joins TRBV29-1 to TRBJ1-1; tentatively, D is TRBD1 (5 bases). The CDR3 covers 13 residues. The germline V gene encodes CDR1 SQVTM and CDR2 ANQGSEA. Trimming removed 7 bases at V and 4 bases at J, with 16 bases between. The CDR3 DNA reads as TGCAGCGGGATGGCAGGGAGGAGCACTGAAGCTTTCTTT. Its translation: CSGMAGRSTEAFF. Looking up the rest from reference TRBV29-1 and TRBJ1-1 gives the full variable domain: SAVISQKPSRDICQRGTSLTIQCQVDSQVTMMFWYRQQPGQSLTLIATANQGSEATYESGFVIDKFPISRPNLTFSTLTVSNMSPEDSSIYLCSGMAGRSTEAFFGQGTRLTVV.

This chain joins TRBV5-1 and TRBJ1-5, with a possible D match to TRBD1 (5 bases). The CDR3 length is 13 residues. Germline V gives CDR1 SGHRS, CDR2 YFSETQ. V was pared by 4 bases and J by 6 bases, with 11 bases between. In DNA form, the CDR3 reads TGCGCCAGCAGCCCACGGGGGGGTCAGCCCCAGCATTTT. It codes for CASSPRGGQPQHF.